Following are 27 T cell receptor beta chains from one sample sequenced in a study of cytomegalovirus exposure and HLA in healthy donors. Profiled with immunoSEQ multiplex PCR; TCRdb holds only in-frame clones, not every one. The data show under 250,000 clones, with more than 75% seen just once and less than 3% held by the top ten. What was sequenced was PBMCs. These receptors originate from a young man in good health and CMV-seronegative.

The rearrangement joins TRBV18 to TRBJ2-7; 8 bases are a match to TRBD1. The CDR3 has 15 amino acids. Trimming at V came to 6 bases and at J to 4 bases, leaving 11 bases not matched to a gene. Germline V gene lookup returns CDR1 KGHSH and CDR2 LQKENI. CDR3 sequence: CASSRTGRSLYEQYF. CDR3 DNA sequence: TGTGCCAGCTCCCGGACAGGGAGGTCCCTATACGAGCAGTACTTC.

This chain uses TRBV2 with TRBJ2-7; tentatively, D is TRBD2 (6 bases). CDR3 length: 14 amino acids. Per germline, CDR1 SNHLY and CDR2 FYNNEI. V lost 7 bases to trimming and J lost 2 bases, with 15 bases between them. CDR3 nucleotides: TGTGCCAGCAATTGGGACTGGGGAACCTACGAGCAGTACTTC. It is translated as CASNWDWGTYEQYF.

V gene TRBV7-3 combines with J gene TRBJ2-7; weak D call: TRBD1 (5 bases). The germline CDR1 and CDR2 sequences are SGHTA and FQGTGA. Trimming removed 5 bases from V and 4 bases from J, with 12 bases in between. This CDR3 is built from 13 residues. The chain's CDR3 is CASSPGQGYEQYF. The CDR3 nucleotides read TGTGCCAGCAGCCCCGGACAAGGGTACGAGCAGTACTTC.

The chain combines TRBV5-1 with TRBJ1-2; TRBD1 aligns across 8 bases. This CDR3 is 15 amino acids long. The trim removed 1 base at V and 3 bases at J, leaving 5 bases unmatched. Germline CDR1 is SGHRS and CDR2 is YFSETQ. CDR3 in DNA: TGCGCCAGCAGCTTGCTGACAGGGGTTTACTATGGCTACACCTTC. Translating it yields CASSLLTGVYYGYTF. Full variable domain (remainder filled in from reference TRBV5-1 and TRBJ1-2): KAGVTQTPRYLIKTRGQQVTLSCSPISGHRSVSWYQQTPGQGLQFLFEYFSETQRNKGNFPGRFSGRQFSNSRSEMNVSTLELGDSALYLCASSLLTGVYYGYTFGSGTRLTVV.

The chain links TRBV6-5 to TRBJ1-4; 8 bases line up with TRBD1. The germline V gene encodes CDR1 MNHEY and CDR2 SVGAGI. Germline trimming cut 5 bases from V and 7 bases from J; bases unmatched to any gene: 6. CDR3 length: 14 amino acids. The CDR3 spells CASSLRGRGEKLFF. Here the CDR3 DNA reads TGTGCCAGCAGTCTCAGGGGGCGAGGTGAAAAACTGTTTTTT.

Comments on this clone: An end of the junction differs from the germline gene, which may be a read error. V is TRBV28 and J is TRBJ2-7, with 11 positions matching TRBD1. This CDR3 has 14 amino acids. Germline CDR1 and CDR2: MDHEN and SYDVKM. CDR3 bases: TGTGCCAGCAGTTCTGGGACAGGGGGTCTCCAACCCCTGTTC. This codes for CASSSGTGGLQPLF.

This rearrangement joins TRBV4-3 to TRBJ2-1, with 16 bases matching TRBD2. Germline CDR1 and CDR2: LGHNA and YSLEER. After removal of 4 bases from V and 8 bases from J, the junction contained 5 bases not matched to a gene. CDR3 size: 16 residues. The chain's CDR3 is CASSPQGLAGGYEQFF. The CDR3 bases are TGCGCCAGCAGCCCCCAGGGACTAGCGGGAGGGTATGAGCAGTTCTTC.

CDR3 in amino acids: CASSQVAGNTIYF. The CDR3 nucleotides read TGTGCCAGCAGCCAGGTAGCTGGAAACACCATATATTTT. This chain connects TRBV19 to TRBJ1-3; no reliable D call. This CDR3 is 13 amino acids long. The germline gives CDR1 LNHDA, CDR2 SQIVND (reference sequence). The V end lost 9 bases, the J end lost 2 bases, and 11 bases lay between the germline ends.

The V call is TRBV7-2, the J call TRBJ2-1, with D possibly TRBD1 on 6 matching bases. This CDR3 contains 14 residues. The V end was cut by 5 bases, the J end by 1 base, with 9 bases between. Germline CDR1 and CDR2: SGHTA and FQGNSA. The CDR3 here is CASSRGKSYNEQFF. The CDR3 coding sequence is TGTGCCAGCAGCAGGGGGAAGTCCTACAATGAGCAGTTCTTC.

The V gene is TRBV28, the J gene TRBJ2-7, with a possible D match to TRBD1 (5 bases). The CDR3 consists of 15 residues. V lost 3 bases and J lost 6, with 18 bases in between. Germline V gene data show CDR1 as MDHEN and CDR2 as SYDVKM. CDR3 sequence reads: CASSFRVGSAGEQYF. The CDR3 nucleotides read TGTGCCAGCAGTTTCAGGGTTGGGTCTGCCGGCGAGCAGTACTTC.

The V and J genes are TRBV9 and TRBJ2-1, with TRBD1 matching 7 bases. With V trimmed by 3 bases and J by 5 bases, 5 bases remained unmatched. This CDR3 contains 14 residues. The V gene's germline CDR1 is SGDLS and CDR2 YYNGEE. CDR3 in amino acids: CASSAGTVNNEQFF. Here the CDR3 DNA reads TGTGCCAGCAGCGCTGGGACAGTTAACAATGAGCAGTTCTTC.

The count of this clone is one. The V and J genes are TRBV7-9 and TRBJ1-2; D ambiguous. CDR3 size: 13 residues. Trimming shortened V by 5 bases and J by 1 base, and 8 bases separated the two germline ends. Per germline, CDR1 SEHNR and CDR2 FQNEAQ (reference sequence). For the CDR3, the DNA is TGTGCCAGCAGCGAGAATCTTAACTATGGCTACACCTTC. Translation: CASSENLNYGYTF.

The chain links TRBV5-4 to TRBJ2-7, with 7 bases identical to TRBD1. Unmatched junction bases numbered 10, after V lost 1 base and J lost 3 bases. This CDR3 has 16 residues. Germline values: CDR1 SGHNT, CDR2 YYREEE (reference sequence). CDR3 coding DNA: TGTGCCAGCAGCTTGCTACAGACCGGGACAGACTACGAGCAGTACTTC. This translates into CASSLLQTGTDYEQYF. Drawing the rest from reference TRBV5-4 and TRBJ2-7, the complete variable domain is ETGVTQSPTHLIKTRGQQVTLRCSSQSGHNTVSWYQQALGQGPQFIFQYYREEENGRGNFPPRFSGLQFPNYSSELNVNALELDDSALYLCASSLLQTGTDYEQYFGPGTRLTVT.

V is TRBV9 and J is TRBJ2-7; TRBD1 matches at 8 bases. The CDR3 has 14 residues. V lost 0 bases, J lost 4 bases, and 3 bases stayed unmatched. The germline V gene has CDR1 SGDLS and CDR2 YYNGEE. CDR3 nucleotides: TGTGCCAGCAGCGTAGGGACAGGGCTTTACGAGCAGTACTTC. This encodes CASSVGTGLYEQYF.

Comment on this clone: Other DNA sequences of this sample code for an identical CDR3. The V gene is TRBV7-2, the J gene TRBJ2-7; 9 nucleotides match TRBD1. Germline loops: CDR1 SGHTA, CDR2 FQGNSA. This CDR3 comprises 14 residues. Trimming took 6 bases from V and 0 from J; bases not matched to a gene: 3. CDR3 in amino acids: CASSRTGASYEQYF. Written as DNA, the CDR3 is TGTGCCAGCAGTCGGACAGGGGCCTCCTACGAGCAGTACTTC.

CDR3 in amino acids: CASSISGVGANTEAFF. The CDR3 nucleotides are TGTGCCAGTAGTATTTCAGGGGTCGGGGCGAACACTGAAGCTTTCTTT. The gene calls are TRBV19 and TRBJ1-1; tentatively, D is TRBD1 (6 bases). The ends were cut back, 3 bases at V and 1 base at J, with 15 bases in the middle. Germline V gene sequence: CDR1 LNHDA, CDR2 SQIVND (reference sequence). This CDR3 region has 16 residues.

The chain carries TRBV5-8 and TRBJ2-1; the D gene is possibly TRBD1 (6 bases). This CDR3 has 15 residues. Trimming took off 7 bases at V and 0 bases at J, with 14 bases between the two ends. Germline V lookup: CDR1 SGHTS, CDR2 YDEGEE. This chain's CDR3 is CASSSRGGSYNEQFF. CDR3 DNA sequence: TGTGCCAGCTCGTCCAGGGGTGGCTCCTACAATGAGCAGTTCTTC.

The chain recombines TRBV15 with TRBJ2-5, with no clear D. CDR1 and CDR2 (germline): LNHNV, YYDKDF (reference sequence). V was pared by 6 bases and J by 2 bases, with 10 bases between. This CDR3 has 13 residues. The CDR3 reads CATSMRQQETQYF. DNA for the CDR3: TGTGCCACCAGTATGCGGCAGCAAGAGACCCAGTACTTC.

Here the CDR3 DNA reads TGTGCCAGTAGTATTTTCAGGAACACTGAAGCTTTCTTT. The encoded protein is CASSIFRNTEAFF. The chain has TRBV19 and TRBJ1-1; D remains unclear. CDR3 length equals 13 residues. Trimming stripped 3 bases from V and 1 base from J, with 6 bases between. Germline V gene lookup returns CDR1 LNHDA and CDR2 SQIVND (reference sequence).

The rearrangement joins TRBV7-2 to TRBJ1-5; TRBD1 might be the D (5 bases). The germline CDR1 and CDR2 sequences are SGHTA and FQGNSA. There are 15 residues in the CDR3. Trimming removed 5 bases from V and 3 bases from J, with 14 bases in between. The CDR3 spells CASSPTVEYNQPQHF. CDR3 DNA sequence: TGTGCCAGCAGCCCGACAGTTGAGTACAATCAGCCCCAGCATTTT.

This chain connects TRBV7-2 to TRBJ2-2; 8 bases align to TRBD1. The germline V gene has CDR1 SGHTA and CDR2 FQGNSA. J gave up 6 bases and V 2 bases, and 5 bases lay outside the gene matches. This CDR3 contains 15 residues. CDR3 sequence: CASSLPTGGPGELFF. The CDR3 bases are TGTGCCAGCAGCTTACCTACAGGGGGTCCCGGGGAGCTGTTTTTT.

The rearrangement joins TRBV19 to TRBJ1-2; weak D call: TRBD1 (6 bases). Germline CDR1 LNHDA, CDR2 SQIVND (reference sequence). Deletions cut 7 bases from V and 5 bases from J, with 14 bases between. The CDR3 sequence is 13 residues long. CDR3 DNA sequence: TGTGCCAGTACAAACAGGGAAGGATATGGCTACACCTTC. Translating it yields CASTNREGYGYTF.

V usage is TRBV5-4 and J usage is TRBJ2-7; unclear D gene. This CDR3 is 11 amino acids long. Trimming shortened V by 4 bases and J by 1 base, and 3 bases separated the two germline ends. CDR1 and CDR2 (germline): SGHNT, YYREEE (reference sequence). CDR3 DNA sequence: TGTGCCAGCAGCCGTTCCTACGAGCAGTACTTC. Its protein is CASSRSYEQYF.

This chain joins TRBV27 and TRBJ2-7; 15 bases agree with TRBD2. The J segment lost 7 bases and the V segment lost 5 bases, leaving 6 bases of the junction unmatched. Germline CDR1 is MNHEY and CDR2 is SMNVEV (reference sequence). The CDR3 is 15 amino acids. The CDR3 is CASSPPGLAGGEQYF. The CDR3 region has the DNA TGTGCCAGCAGTCCGCCGGGACTAGCGGGAGGAGAGCAGTACTTC.

Here the CDR3 DNA reads TGTGCCGACGGGGGGGTCACTAGCACAGATACGCAGTATTTT. It translates to CADGGVTSTDTQYF. The gene calls are TRBV7-2 and TRBJ2-3; 8 bases are a match to TRBD2. Germline CDR1 SGHTA, CDR2 FQGNSA. CDR3 length: 14 residues. Trimming at V came to 11 bases and at J to 0 bases, leaving 7 bases not matched to a gene.

The rearrangement uses TRBV28 and TRBJ2-5, with 12 nucleotides matching TRBD2. The germline V gene encodes CDR1 MDHEN and CDR2 SYDVKM. This CDR3 spans 17 amino acids. The junction had 6 bases not matched to a gene; V was cut back by 3 bases and J by 1 base. DNA for the CDR3: TGTGCCAGCAGTTTTCTAGCGGGGGGGCCCCCCCAAGAGACCCAGTACTTC. This gives the protein CASSFLAGGPPQETQYF.

The chain links TRBV7-9 to TRBJ2-7; 8 bases map to TRBD1. V lost 4 bases, J lost 0 bases, and 8 bases stayed unmatched. Germline loops: CDR1 SEHNR, CDR2 FQNEAQ (reference sequence). This CDR3 has 16 residues. This chain's CDR3 is CASSSPPGQVSYEQYF. For the CDR3, the DNA is TGTGCCAGCAGCTCCCCACCGGGACAGGTCTCCTACGAGCAGTACTTC.